Listed here are 14 T cell receptor beta chains from one sample, sequenced in a study of blood T cell repertoires in COVID-19. Repertoires were generated with immunoSEQ multiplex PCR, while TCRdb's copy carries only in-frame clones and drops some. The sample yields about 310,000 clones, roughly 86% seen once. The material sequenced was PBMCs or T cells enriched from blood (not recorded which). The receptors originated from a woman aged 25-40 years who had recovered from COVID-19.

This clone was counted a single time. This chain joins TRBV19 and TRBJ2-1; a weak D match, TRBD2 (6 bases). The CDR3 runs to 12 residues. Germline CDR1 is LNHDA and CDR2 is SQIVND (reference sequence). V was shortened by 8 bases and J by 8 bases, with 13 bases between the two germline ends. CDR3 region: CASPGSVYEQFF. For the CDR3, the DNA is TGTGCCAGTCCCGGGAGTGTGTATGAGCAGTTCTTC. Full variable domain (outside the CDR3, taken from reference TRBV19 and TRBJ2-1): DGGITQSPKYLFRKEGQNVTLSCEQNLNHDAMYWYRQDPGQGLRLIYYSQIVNDFQKGDIAEGYSVSREKKESFPLTVTSAQKNPTAFYLCASPGSVYEQFFGPGTRLTVL.

J is TRBJ2-7 and V is TRBV30, with a possible D match to TRBD2 (6 bases). CDR3 size: 15 residues. The germline V gene has CDR1 GTSNPN and CDR2 SVGIG (reference sequence). The V and J ends lost 5 bases and 6 bases respectively, with 23 bases between them. The CDR3 spells CAWQFTYGDGGEQYF. CDR3 bases: TGTGCCTGGCAGTTCACATATGGGGACGGGGGCGAGCAGTACTTC.

The V and J genes are TRBV9 and TRBJ2-7, with 12 bases aligning to TRBD2. Losses at the gene ends were 3 bases for V and 4 bases for J; bases not matched to a gene: 11. Looked up from germline, CDR1 is SGDLS and CDR2 is YYNGEE. The CDR3 sequence is 17 residues long. As DNA, the CDR3 is TGTGCCAGCAGCGAACCGACTAGCGGGAGTGATATGTACGAGCAGTACTTC. This gives the protein CASSEPTSGSDMYEQYF.

This chain uses TRBV7-3 with TRBJ2-1; TRBD2 might be the D (5 bases). The CDR3 is 15 amino acids. Germline CDR1 and CDR2: SGHTA and FQGTGA. The V end was cut by 3 bases, the J end by 0 bases, with 9 bases between. The CDR3, as DNA: TGTGCCAGCAGCTTTAGCGAAAGCTCCTACAATGAGCAGTTCTTC. Amino acids: CASSFSESSYNEQFF.

This chain connects TRBV4-1 to TRBJ2-6, with unresolved D. V dropped 1 base and J dropped 0 bases, with 4 bases sitting between them. The CDR3 has 15 amino acids. Germline assignment: CDR1 MGHRA and CDR2 YSYEKL. CDR3 residues: CASSQVHSGANVLTF. The CDR3 region has the DNA TGCGCCAGCAGCCAAGTACACTCTGGGGCCAACGTCCTGACTTTC.

The genes are TRBV5-8 and TRBJ1-4; maybe TRBD1 (5 bases). This CDR3 spans 14 amino acids. The germline V gene encodes CDR1 SGHTS and CDR2 YDEGEE. The ends were cut back, 4 bases at V and 7 bases at J, with 14 bases in the middle. CDR3 in DNA: TGTGCCAGCAGCGGGGACGGGGGAACTGAAAAACTGTTTTTT. This encodes CASSGDGGTEKLFF. Combining the CDR3 with reference TRBV5-8 and TRBJ1-4 gives the whole variable domain EAGVTQSPTHLIKTRGQQATLRCSPISGHTSVYWYQQALGLGLQFLLWYDEGEERNRGNFPPRFSGRQFPNYSSELNVNALELEDSALYLCASSGDGGTEKLFFGSGTQLSVL.

V gene TRBV6-2 or TRBV6-3 combines with J gene TRBJ2-3, with 15 bases matching TRBD2. V shed 6 bases and J 2 bases; nucleotides not matched to a gene: 9. In germline, CDR1 is MNHEY, CDR2 SVGEGT. The CDR3 consists of 18 residues. The CDR3 region is CASSPGLAGGRYTDTQYF. The CDR3 DNA reads as TGTGCCAGCAGCCCTGGACTAGCGGGAGGGCGATACACAGATACGCAGTATTTT.

CDR3 in amino acids: CASRTGTVNEQFF. In DNA, the CDR3 is TGTGCCAGCAGGACAGGGACGGTCAATGAGCAGTTCTTC. This chain connects TRBV25-1 to TRBJ2-1; 7 positions agree with TRBD1. V shed 6 bases, J shed 6 bases, and the junction held 5 bases outside the gene matches. The CDR3 contains 13 residues. Per the germline V gene, CDR1 is MGHDK and CDR2 is SYGVNS.

This chain uses TRBV5-5 with TRBJ2-1; D is undetermined. CDR3 length: 16 amino acids. The V gene lost 4 bases and the J gene lost 0 bases, with 14 bases spanning the gap. Germline CDR1 and CDR2: SGHKS and YYEKEE (reference sequence). CDR3 bases: TGTGCCAGCAGCGGAGAATTGGGTAGCTCCTACAATGAGCAGTTCTTC. Amino acid sequence: CASSGELGSSYNEQFF.

The rearrangement uses TRBV28 and TRBJ2-7, with 9 bases that match TRBD2. The V segment lost 2 bases and the J segment 2 bases; nucleotides outside the gene matches: 1. CDR1 MDHEN and CDR2 SYDVKM come from the germline V gene. This CDR3 has 14 amino acids. The CDR3 DNA is TGTGCCAGCAGTTTAAGACTAGCGGCCTACGAGCAGTACTTC. Its protein product is CASSLRLAAYEQYF. The full variable domain, rest sourced from reference TRBV28 and TRBJ2-7, is DVKVTQSSRYLVKRTGEKVFLECVQDMDHENMFWYRQDPGLGLRLIYFSYDVKMKEKGDIPEGYSVSREKKERFSLILESASTNQTSMYLCASSLRLAAYEQYFGPGTRLTVT.

The chain carries TRBV30 and TRBJ1-1; D ambiguous. With 7 bases removed from V and 3 bases from J, the gap between germline ends came to 18 bases. CDR1 is GTSNPN and CDR2 is SVGIG in the germline V gene (reference sequence). The CDR3 totals 14 residues. DNA of the CDR3: TGTGCCTTCTCAAAAGGGAGTTTCGACACTGAAGCTTTCTTT. Translated, it gives CAFSKGSFDTEAFF. The whole variable domain, remainder taken from reference TRBV30 and TRBJ1-1, is SQTIHQWPATLVQPVGSPLSLECTVEGTSNPNLYWYRQAAGRGLQLLFYSVGIGQISSEVPQNLSASRPQDRQFILSSKKLLLSDSGFYLCAFSKGSFDTEAFFGQGTRLTVV.

V is TRBV20-1 and J is TRBJ1-1; perhaps TRBD1 as D (5 bases). Germline CDR1 reads DFQATT; CDR2 reads SNEGSKA (reference sequence). Between the trimmed V and J ends, which lost 5 bases and 7 bases, there was a span of 8 bases. The CDR3 contains 10 residues. Here the CDR3 DNA reads TGCAGTGCTCAAAGGGGTGAAGCTTTCTTT. Its protein product is CSAQRGEAFF.

This clone was counted once. V is TRBV18 and J is TRBJ2-3, with unresolved D. The CDR3 extends over 14 amino acids. Trimming stripped 1 base from V and 3 bases from J, with 8 bases between. The germline V gene has CDR1 KGHSH and CDR2 LQKENI. CDR3 nucleotide sequence: TGTGCCAGCTCACCACTCTATGGTACAGATACGCAGTATTTT. Protein sequence: CASSPLYGTDTQYF.

V and J are TRBV28 and TRBJ1-2; D call uncertain. Trimming took 3 bases from V and 0 from J, leaving 5 bases between them. Germline CDR1 and CDR2: MDHEN and SYDVKM. The CDR3 has 13 residues. The CDR3: CASSFGPNYGYTF. The CDR3 nucleotides are TGTGCCAGCAGTTTCGGTCCTAACTATGGCTACACCTTC.